A single sample is the source of the 25 T cell receptor beta chains below, sequenced in a study of CD8 T cells in Susac syndrome. Reverse transcription of about 0.5 to 1 ug RNA used random hexamers. Using its own MiXCR run on the immunoSEQ multiplex PCR reads, TCRdb lists one record per CDR3 protein. The data contain around 270,000 distinct CDR3 sequences, 65% to 90% of them singletons. Sequencing was performed on CD8+ T cells from PBMCs. These receptor sequences come from a human donor with multiple sclerosis.

This sequence joins TRBV7-2 and TRBJ1-3; D gene uncertain. The CDR3 runs to 20 residues. Germline CDR1 reads SGHTA; CDR2 reads FQGNSA. Deletions cut 7 bases from V and 1 base from J, with 29 bases between. CDR3 loop: CASTLSFSPNNRLSGNTIYF. CDR3 bases: TGTGCCAGCACCCTTAGCTTTTCTCCAAACAATCGTCTATCTGGAAACACCATATATTTT.

The genes are TRBV7-9 and TRBJ2-3; D is uncertain. Germline CDR1 SEHNR, CDR2 FQNEAQ (reference sequence). The CDR3 contains 12 residues. V lost 5 bases to trimming and J lost 5 bases, with 8 bases between them. The CDR3 region is CASSTIRDTQYF. CDR3 nucleotides: TGTGCCAGCAGCACAATCCGAGATACGCAGTATTTT.

The chain's CDR3 is CASSSRDYTTDTQYF. The CDR3 nucleotides read TGTGCCAGTAGTTCTCGGGACTACACCACAGATACGCAGTATTTT. This chain links TRBV19 with TRBJ2-3; 7 bases align to TRBD2. V lost 5 bases to trimming and J lost 2 bases; unmatched junction nucleotides: 7. The CDR3 runs 15 residues. Germline assignment: CDR1 LNHDA and CDR2 SQIVND (reference sequence).

This clonotype was recorded only once. V and J are TRBV20-1 and TRBJ2-1; D gene uncertain. The CDR3 covers 13 residues. The V end was cut by 7 bases, the J end by 0 bases, with 10 bases between. Germline V lookup: CDR1 DFQATT, CDR2 SNEGSKA (reference sequence). The CDR3 nucleotides read TGCAGTGGTGGCGCAAGCTCCTACAATGAGCAGTTCTTC. Translating it yields CSGGASSYNEQFF.

This clonotype came up a few times. This chain uses TRBV11-2 with TRBJ2-7; 10 bases are shared with TRBD2. The CDR3 extends over 15 amino acids. J gave up 1 base and V 3 bases, and 3 bases lay outside the gene matches. Germline-derived CDR1 and CDR2 are SGHAT and FQNNGV. CDR3 in amino acids: CASSFGTSVSYEQYF. The CDR3 DNA reads TGTGCCAGCAGCTTTGGGACTAGCGTTTCCTACGAGCAGTACTTC.

This chain connects TRBV4-1 to TRBJ1-2; no reliable D call. V lost 0 bases and J 3 bases, leaving 8 bases between the germline ends. Germline lookup yields CDR1 MGHRA and CDR2 YSYEKL. The CDR3 has 14 residues. The CDR3 protein is CASSQDPLYYGYTF. The DNA of the CDR3 is TGCGCCAGCAGCCAAGATCCTCTCTACTATGGCTACACCTTC.

The chain combines TRBV9 with TRBJ2-7; D possibly corresponds to TRBD2 (6 bases). CDR1 and CDR2 (germline): SGDLS, YYNGEE. The CDR3 is made up of 14 amino acids. The V gene lost 3 bases and the J gene lost 3 bases, with 13 bases spanning the gap. CDR3 sequence (DNA): TGTGCCAGCAGCGCCTACGGGGGAGGCTACGAGCAGTACTTC. Protein sequence: CASSAYGGGYEQYF. Complete variable domain (other parts from reference TRBV9 and TRBJ2-7): DSGVTQTPKHLITATGQRVTLRCSPRSGDLSVYWYQQSLDQGLQFLIQYYNGEERAKGNILERFSAQQFPDLHSELNLSSLELGDSALYFCASSAYGGGYEQYFGPGTRLTVT.

V and J are TRBV7-6 and TRBJ2-2, with 9 bases fitting TRBD1. Germline CDR1 SGHVS, CDR2 FNYEAQ. The CDR3 is 17 residues long. V gave up 2 bases and J gave up 7 bases; unmatched junction bases: 11. The CDR3 DNA follows: TGTGCCAGCAGCTTACCCTCCATGGACAGGGGTATCGGGGAGCTGTTTTTT. As protein: CASSLPSMDRGIGELFF.

The V call is TRBV24-1, the J call TRBJ2-2, with D tentatively TRBD1 or TRBD2 (5 bases each). Trimming removed 0 bases at V and 0 bases at J, with 13 bases between. Germline CDR1 and CDR2: KGHDR and SFDVKD. This CDR3 spans 18 amino acids. CDR3 residues: CATSDLPGQDANTGELFF. CDR3 nucleotide sequence: TGTGCCACCAGTGATTTGCCGGGGCAGGACGCGAACACCGGGGAGCTGTTTTTT.

The J gene is TRBJ2-1, the V gene TRBV9, with D perhaps TRBD1 (6 bases). V lost 4 bases to trimming and J lost 5 bases, with 16 bases between them. Germline V gene lookup returns CDR1 SGDLS and CDR2 YYNGEE. This CDR3 is 15 amino acids long. CDR3 loop: CASSPTLDRDNEQFF. CDR3 nucleotides: TGTGCCAGCAGCCCGACACTGGACAGAGACAATGAGCAGTTCTTC.

The chain joins TRBV2 to TRBJ2-5, with 7 bases fitting TRBD2. The CDR3 has 14 amino acids. Germline CDR1 is SNHLY and CDR2 is FYNNEI. Trimming at V came to 6 bases and at J to 5 bases, leaving 9 bases not matched to a gene. In DNA form, the CDR3 reads TGTGCCAGCAGCGGGAGGACCCCCTTGGAGACCCAGTACTTC. The encoded protein is CASSGRTPLETQYF.

The J gene is TRBJ2-1, the V gene TRBV29-1; the D is unclear. CDR1 is SQVTM, CDR2 ANQGSEA, per germline. Trimming stripped 2 bases from V and 1 base from J, with 0 bases between. This CDR3 is built from 11 residues. The CDR3 here is CSVESYNEQFF. The CDR3 nucleotides read TGCAGCGTTGAATCCTACAATGAGCAGTTCTTC.

The genes are TRBV28 and TRBJ2-3, with 11 bases identical to TRBD2. This CDR3 contains 18 residues. The trim removed 6 bases at V and 0 bases at J, leaving 11 bases unmatched. Germline V gene data show CDR1 as MDHEN and CDR2 as SYDVKM. This chain's CDR3 is CASRLLAGGGPSTDTQYF. CDR3 sequence (DNA): TGTGCCAGCAGACTATTAGCGGGAGGGGGACCCAGCACAGATACGCAGTATTTT.

CDR3 sequence (DNA): TGCAGTGCTATACCGGACTCAAAGTCCTACAATGAGCAGTTCTTC. Residues: CSAIPDSKSYNEQFF. The chain uses TRBV20-1 and TRBJ2-1; possibly TRBD2 for D (5 bases). Trimming shortened V by 4 bases and J by 1 base, and 14 bases separated the two germline ends. Per the germline V gene, CDR1 is DFQATT and CDR2 is SNEGSKA (reference sequence). This CDR3 region has 15 residues.

This clonotype was observed a few times. The chain joins TRBV28 to TRBJ2-7; D remains ambiguous. Germline V gene lookup returns CDR1 MDHEN and CDR2 SYDVKM. The germline V and J ends were trimmed by 2 bases and 0 bases, with 11 bases remaining between them. This CDR3 is 15 amino acids long. DNA of the CDR3: TGTGCCAGCAGTTTAGGATTCTCAAGCTCCTACGAGCAGTACTTC. Translating gives CASSLGFSSSYEQYF.

This clonotype was found once. This chain uses TRBV5-5 with TRBJ2-1, with D possibly matching TRBD1 (5 bases). The V end was cut by 0 bases, the J end by 6 bases, with 7 bases between. Germline V gene data show CDR1 as SGHKS and CDR2 as YYEKEE (reference sequence). The CDR3 extends over 13 amino acids. The CDR3 loop reads CASSLGQSNEQFF. The CDR3 DNA reads TGTGCCAGCAGCTTGGGACAGTCCAATGAGCAGTTCTTC.

In its sample, this clonotype was seen once. This rearrangement joins TRBV9 to TRBJ1-2; possibly TRBD1 for D (5 bases). The CDR3 runs to 16 residues. From germline, CDR1 is SGDLS and CDR2 YYNGEE. V dropped 0 bases and J dropped 2 bases, with 14 bases sitting between them. The CDR3 nucleotides are TGTGCCAGCAGCGTAGGATTACAGGAAGTCAACTATGGCTACACCTTC. It is translated as CASSVGLQEVNYGYTF.

The chain joins TRBV20-1 to TRBJ2-1; 15 bases align to TRBD2. J lost 2 bases, V lost 0 bases, and 11 bases had no gene match. The CDR3 has 20 residues. CDR1 and CDR2 from the germline V gene are DFQATT and SNEGSKA (reference sequence). The CDR3 bases are TGCAGTGCTAGAGATAGAGGACTAGCGGGAGGGCTTAAAGCCTACAATGAGCAGTTCTTC. It translates to CSARDRGLAGGLKAYNEQFF.

In its sample, this clonotype was seen once. This chain links TRBV12-3 or TRBV12-4 with TRBJ2-2, with 9 bases matching TRBD2. This CDR3 is 15 amino acids long. Losses at the gene ends were 6 bases for V and 6 bases for J; bases not matched to a gene: 8. CDR3 sequence reads: CASSGLATSPGELFF. The CDR3 DNA sequence: TGTGCCAGCAGCGGACTAGCGACATCACCCGGGGAGCTGTTTTTT.

The J gene is TRBJ2-7, the V gene TRBV20-1; 8 bases agree with TRBD2. The trim removed 0 bases at V and 3 bases at J, leaving 10 bases unmatched. The CDR3 is 16 residues long. Germline V CDR1 and CDR2: DFQATT, SNEGSKA (reference sequence). The DNA for the CDR3 is TGCAGTGCTAGAGATTTGGAACTAGCGGAGATCTACGAGCAGTACTTC. The encoded protein is CSARDLELAEIYEQYF.

The chain has TRBV27 and TRBJ1-1, with TRBD1 as a possible D gene (5 bases). Germline CDR1 MNHEY, CDR2 SMNVEV (reference sequence). The CDR3 contains 14 residues. Trimming shortened V by 3 bases and J by 3 bases, and 11 bases separated the two germline ends. CDR3 coding DNA: TGTGCCAGCAGTTTGGCGGACACCTACACTGAAGCTTTCTTT. This sequence encodes CASSLADTYTEAFF.

There are a few counts of this clonotype. V gene TRBV4-1 combines with J gene TRBJ2-3; TRBD2 might be the D (6 bases). Germline V gives CDR1 MGHRA, CDR2 YSYEKL. The CDR3 covers 15 residues. The germline V and J ends were trimmed by 8 bases and 4 bases, with 19 bases remaining between them. CDR3 sequence reads: CASATLGREADTQYF. The CDR3 DNA is TGCGCCAGCGCCACCCTCGGGAGAGAAGCAGATACGCAGTATTTT.

The chain combines TRBV7-9 with TRBJ2-1, with 7 bases lining up with TRBD2. J was trimmed by 1 base and V by 4 bases; bases with no gene match: 7. Per germline, CDR1 SEHNR and CDR2 FQNEAQ (reference sequence). The CDR3 has 16 residues. The CDR3 DNA follows: TGTGCCAGCAGCTCCGTGACTAGCTGGTCCTACAATGAGCAGTTCTTC. The encoded protein is CASSSVTSWSYNEQFF.

The chain joins TRBV14 to TRBJ2-1; 11 bases are shared with TRBD2. V was clipped by 4 bases and J by 10 bases; unmatched bases: 9. The CDR3 runs 15 residues. Per the germline V gene, CDR1 is SGHDN and CDR2 is FVKESK. The CDR3 sequence: CASSRTSGLLLEQFF. For the CDR3, the DNA is TGTGCCAGCAGCCGGACTAGCGGGTTGCTACTCGAGCAGTTCTTC.

The chain recombines TRBV3-1 with TRBJ2-4, with D perhaps matching TRBD1 (7 bases). CDR3 size: 13 residues. Between the trimmed V and J ends, which lost 4 bases and 9 bases, there was a span of 13 bases. The V gene's germline CDR1 is LGHDT and CDR2 YNNKEL (reference sequence). The CDR3 DNA sequence: TGTGCCAGCAGCCCAGTGGAGGGGGCCATTCAGTACTTC. This encodes CASSPVEGAIQYF.